A selection of T cell receptor beta chains follows, all from one sample in a study of blood T cell repertoires in COVID-19. Generated by immunoSEQ multiplex PCR, the TCRdb table keeps only in-frame clones and is missing some. Here the sample spans 130,000 or so clones, approximately 87% being singletons. Sequenced sample: peripheral blood. These receptors originate from a man aged 50-59 years with acute or convalescent COVID-19. Both conserved end residues are part of each CDR3. The order of the fields is CDR3 DNA, CDR3 protein, J gene, D gene, V gene, clone size. D genes are given only for firm matches. Not every row has a clone size; where given, it reads once, few, many or a size class.

DNA: TGTGCCTGGAGTGGGACAGGGTATGGCTACACCTTC
CDR3: CAWSGTGYGYTF
J: TRBJ1-2
D: TRBD1
V: TRBV30
size: -

DNA: TGCGCCAGCAGCTTGGGCCCTGTACAAGATACGCAGTATTTT
CDR3: CASSLGPVQDTQYF
J: TRBJ2-3
D: -
V: TRBV5-1
size: -

DNA: TGTGCCAGCTCACCACAGACAGGAGGCTTGAGCTCTGGAAACACCATATATTTT
CDR3: CASSPQTGGLSSGNTIYF
J: TRBJ1-3
D: -
V: TRBV18
size: few

DNA: TGTGCCAGTAGTACAATAGGGGTTACCGGGGAGCTGTTTTTT
CDR3: CASSTIGVTGELFF
J: TRBJ2-2
D: -
V: TRBV19
size: -

DNA: TGTGCCACCAGTGATTCGTCCCCTATTAGCACAGATACGCAGTATTTT
CDR3: CATSDSSPISTDTQYF
J: TRBJ2-3
D: -
V: TRBV24-1
size: -

DNA: TGCGCCAGCAGCTTGGACCGGGACAGGGATTCACCCCTCCACTTT
CDR3: CASSLDRDRDSPLHF
J: TRBJ1-6
D: TRBD1
V: TRBV5-1
size: -

DNA: TGTGCCATCACCCGGACTGAGAACACCTACGAGCAGTACTTC
CDR3: CAITRTENTYEQYF
J: TRBJ2-7
D: -
V: TRBV10-3
size: -

DNA: TGTGCCAGCAGAACAGGCTCCGAGCAGTACTTC
CDR3: CASRTGSEQYF
J: TRBJ2-7
D: -
V: TRBV6-5
size: once

DNA: TGTGCCAGCAGTTCTCTCGGGGGCAATCAGCCCCAGCATTTT
CDR3: CASSSLGGNQPQHF
J: TRBJ1-5
D: -
V: TRBV27
size: -

DNA: TGTGCCGGGGGGGATTCTGGAAACACCATATATTTT
CDR3: CAGGDSGNTIYF
J: TRBJ1-3
D: -
V: TRBV12-3/TRBV12-4
size: -

DNA: TGCGCCAGCAGCCGTATAGCGGGAGGGCGCCATGAGCAGTTCTTC
CDR3: CASSRIAGGRHEQFF
J: TRBJ2-1
D: TRBD2
V: TRBV5-1
size: -

DNA: TGTGCCAGCAGTGAACGAAGAACAGGGGGCGCGAAGGCCTATGGCTACACCTTC
CDR3: CASSERRTGGAKAYGYTF
J: TRBJ1-2
D: TRBD1
V: TRBV6-1
size: -

DNA: TGTGCCAGCAGTTTCGACAGGGTCGCGAACACTGAAGCTTTCTTT
CDR3: CASSFDRVANTEAFF
J: TRBJ1-1
D: TRBD1
V: TRBV6-5
size: few

DNA: TGCGCCAGCAGCTTGGAGGGACAGGGGGCTAATCAGCCCCAGCATTTT
CDR3: CASSLEGQGANQPQHF
J: TRBJ1-5
D: TRBD1
V: TRBV5-1
size: -

DNA: TGCGGAACGGGGTCTGGAAACACCATATATTTT
CDR3: CGTGSGNTIYF
J: TRBJ1-3
D: -
V: TRBV29-1
size: -

DNA: TGTGCCAGTAGTAAATTTATCTTCCAGGGTGACACTGAAGCTTTCTTT
CDR3: CASSKFIFQGDTEAFF
J: TRBJ1-1
D: -
V: TRBV19
size: -

DNA: TGTGCCAGCTCCCCCTCCGTGGGAGGGCTTGGCACCGGGGAGCTGTTTTTT
CDR3: CASSPSVGGLGTGELFF
J: TRBJ2-2
D: TRBD2
V: TRBV18
size: -

DNA: TGTGCCTGGGGGGGCAACAGGATGGGATTAACTGAAGCTTTCTTT
CDR3: CAWGGNRMGLTEAFF
J: TRBJ1-1
D: -
V: TRBV30
size: -

DNA: TGTGCCAGCAGTGGTTCAGGGAACTATGGCTACACCTTC
CDR3: CASSGSGNYGYTF
J: TRBJ1-2
D: -
V: TRBV6-4
size: -

DNA: TGCAGCGTTGAGTTAGGGGGCCCCACAGATACGCAGTATTTT
CDR3: CSVELGGPTDTQYF
J: TRBJ2-3
D: TRBD1
V: TRBV29-1
size: -

DNA: TGTGCCAGCAGCCTGTCCGCCGGAGCCAAAAACATTCAGTACTTC
CDR3: CASSLSAGAKNIQYF
J: TRBJ2-4
D: -
V: TRBV6-6
size: -

DNA: TGCGCCAGCAGCTTGGTTCGTGGGGGCGCGAGCACTGAAGCTTTCTTT
CDR3: CASSLVRGGASTEAFF
J: TRBJ1-1
D: -
V: TRBV5-1
size: once